A single sample is the source of the 25 T cell receptor beta chains below, sequenced in a study of T cell responses to AZD1222 COVID-19 vaccine. Measured with immunoSEQ multiplex PCR; TCRdb has only the in-frame clones, and not every one. The sample holds about 150,000 clones, about 92% seen once. The input for sequencing was peripheral blood, taken on day 0 of AZD1222 vaccination. The receptors were sampled from an adult in good health.

The genes are TRBV14 and TRBJ2-2; D remains unclear. From germline, CDR1 is SGHDN and CDR2 FVKESK. Trimming shortened V by 1 base and J by 1 base, and 7 bases separated the two germline ends. This CDR3 spans 15 amino acids. The CDR3 nucleotides read TGTGCCAGCAGCCAAGTTCGTGGGAACACCGGGGAGCTGTTTTTT. Translated, it gives CASSQVRGNTGELFF.

The genes are TRBV7-9 and TRBJ2-1; 9 nucleotides line up with TRBD2. The CDR3 is made up of 15 amino acids. The V and J ends lost 5 bases and 4 bases, in that order; junction bases with no gene match: 6. The germline V gene encodes CDR1 SEHNR and CDR2 FQNEAQ (reference sequence). The CDR3 loop reads CASSERLAVYNEQFF. The CDR3 nucleotides read TGTGCCAGCAGCGAGCGACTAGCGGTATACAATGAGCAGTTCTTC.

V and J are TRBV27 and TRBJ1-2, with D perhaps matching TRBD1 (6 bases). The CDR3 is 14 residues long. The germline V and J ends were trimmed by 4 bases and 5 bases, with 14 bases remaining between them. CDR1 MNHEY and CDR2 SMNVEV come from the germline V gene (reference sequence). The CDR3 region has the DNA TGTGCCAGCAGTTCCCAGACAGGCCGGTATGGCTACACCTTC. This encodes CASSSQTGRYGYTF.

The chain joins TRBV30 to TRBJ1-2, with 7 bases aligning to TRBD1. This CDR3 region has 14 residues. Germline CDR1 is GTSNPN and CDR2 is SVGIG (reference sequence). V lost 3 bases, J lost 0 bases, and 4 bases stayed unmatched. Here the CDR3 DNA reads TGTGCCTGGAGGTGGACAGGCCCTAACTATGGCTACACCTTC. Its protein is CAWRWTGPNYGYTF. The full variable domain, its missing parts supplied by reference TRBV30 and TRBJ1-2, is SQTIHQWPATLVQPVGSPLSLECTVEGTSNPNLYWYRQAAGRGLQLLFYSVGIGQISSEVPQNLSASRPQDRQFILSSKKLLLSDSGFYLCAWRWTGPNYGYTFGSGTRLTVV.

In its sample, this clone was seen once. The chain uses TRBV28 and TRBJ1-1; 8 bases are a match to TRBD1. This CDR3 comprises 14 residues. Germline V gene lookup returns CDR1 MDHEN and CDR2 SYDVKM. The trim removed 6 bases at V and 5 bases at J, leaving 8 bases unmatched. CDR3 DNA: TGTGCCAGCAGGTCGACAGGGGCGAAAACTGAAGCTTTCTTT. It is translated as CASRSTGAKTEAFF.

The rearrangement joins TRBV28 to TRBJ1-1, with 8 bases aligning to TRBD1. V dropped 2 bases and J dropped 3; count of bases not matched to a gene: 8. The length of the CDR3 is 16 residues. Germline assignment: CDR1 MDHEN and CDR2 SYDVKM. CDR3 DNA: TGTGCCAGCAGTTTAAGACAGGGGAGTGGGGACACTGAAGCTTTCTTT. This encodes CASSLRQGSGDTEAFF.

The rearrangement joins TRBV29-1 to TRBJ1-3; D unclear. V shed 4 bases and J shed 4 bases, with 11 bases lying between them. CDR1 is SQVTM, CDR2 ANQGSEA, per germline. The CDR3 has 13 amino acids. The CDR3 loop reads CSVARPSGNTIYF. The CDR3 bases are TGCAGCGTTGCTCGGCCATCAGGAAACACCATATATTTT.

The rearrangement links TRBV27 to TRBJ1-1, with TRBD1 as a possible D gene (5 bases). The CDR3 runs 13 residues. Germline assignment: CDR1 MNHEY and CDR2 SMNVEV (reference sequence). With 6 bases removed from V and 4 bases from J, the gap between germline ends came to 12 bases. The CDR3 sequence is CASRPGGGTEAFF. The CDR3 nucleotides are TGTGCCAGCAGGCCCGGTGGGGGCACTGAAGCTTTCTTT.

This rearrangement joins TRBV7-9 to TRBJ2-6; no reliable D call. This CDR3 is 16 amino acids long. The V gene's germline CDR1 is SEHNR and CDR2 FQNEAQ (reference sequence). V lost 8 bases and J 4 bases, leaving 18 bases between the germline ends. CDR3: CASLRSITGGANVLTF. CDR3 nucleotide sequence: TGTGCCAGCTTACGCTCCATAACCGGCGGGGCCAACGTCCTGACTTTC.

The chain recombines TRBV11-2 with TRBJ1-2; 8 nucleotides agree with TRBD1. V gave up 2 bases and J gave up 2 bases; unmatched junction bases: 1. The CDR3 covers 14 residues. In germline, CDR1 is SGHAT, CDR2 FQNNGV. CDR3 DNA: TGTGCCAGCAGCTTAACAGGGGGGAACTATGGCTACACCTTC. As protein: CASSLTGGNYGYTF.

The chain is built from TRBV5-1 and TRBJ1-2, with a weak D call TRBD1 (5 bases). Germline-derived CDR1 and CDR2 are SGHRS and YFSETQ. V lost 4 bases to trimming and J lost 0 bases, with 19 bases between them. The CDR3 loop spans 17 amino acids. Here the CDR3 DNA reads TGCGCCAGCAGCGCCCCTAGGGGAACTACCGCTAACTATGGCTACACCTTC. Protein sequence: CASSAPRGTTANYGYTF. Based on the CDR3 plus reference TRBV5-1 and TRBJ1-2, the full variable domain is KAGVTQTPRYLIKTRGQQVTLSCSPISGHRSVSWYQQTPGQGLQFLFEYFSETQRNKGNFPGRFSGRQFSNSRSEMNVSTLELGDSALYLCASSAPRGTTANYGYTFGSGTRLTVV.

The chain links TRBV7-8 to TRBJ2-1, with 7 bases that match TRBD1. Per the germline V gene, CDR1 is SGHVS and CDR2 is FQNEAQ. Trimming at V came to 4 bases and at J to 10 bases, leaving 13 bases not matched to a gene. The CDR3 totals 15 residues. CDR3 sequence reads: CASSSRQGSLEEQFF. DNA of the CDR3: TGTGCCAGCAGCTCGCGACAGGGTTCCCTCGAAGAGCAGTTCTTC.

V usage is TRBV9 and J usage is TRBJ1-2; 9 nucleotides align to TRBD1. Trimming took 0 bases from V and 7 from J; bases not matched to a gene: 13. The germline CDR1 and CDR2 sequences are SGDLS and YYNGEE. The CDR3 is 17 amino acids. The CDR3 sequence is CASSVGGTGNGLGGYTF. CDR3 nucleotide sequence: TGTGCCAGCAGCGTAGGAGGGACAGGGAATGGGCTAGGTGGCTACACCTTC.

This CDR3 reads CAWSVLRQGDTEAFF. The CDR3 region has the DNA TGTGCCTGGAGTGTATTAAGGCAGGGTGACACTGAAGCTTTCTTT. The chain couples TRBV30 to TRBJ1-1; D is perhaps TRBD1 (5 bases). Germline V gene lookup returns CDR1 GTSNPN and CDR2 SVGIG (reference sequence). This CDR3 spans 15 amino acids. The V end was cut by 0 bases, the J end by 3 bases, with 14 bases between.

The chain has TRBV19 and TRBJ2-7; D is possibly TRBD1 or TRBD2 (6 bases each). The CDR3 totals 14 residues. Germline lookup yields CDR1 LNHDA and CDR2 SQIVND (reference sequence). Trimming took off 5 bases at V and 5 bases at J, with 16 bases between the two ends. The CDR3 bases are TGTGCCAGTAGTTCCCGGGGGCTGGTCCACGAGCAGTACTTC. This gives the protein CASSSRGLVHEQYF.

The chain has TRBV11-3 and TRBJ2-2, with TRBD2 matching over 13 bases. The trim removed 5 bases at V and 7 bases at J, leaving 4 bases unmatched. CDR3 size: 15 residues. CDR1 and CDR2 (germline): SGHNT, YENEEA. The CDR3 loop is CASSRRLAGGGELFF. The CDR3 coding sequence is TGTGCCAGCAGCCGTAGACTAGCGGGAGGCGGGGAGCTGTTTTTT.

The chain joins TRBV6-5 to TRBJ1-2; possibly TRBD1 for D (6 bases). Looked up from germline, CDR1 is MNHEY and CDR2 is SVGAGI. Trimming took off 4 bases at V and 4 bases at J, with 13 bases between the two ends. The CDR3 spans 14 residues. CDR3 sequence: CASSFRTDTYGYTF. CDR3 bases: TGTGCCAGCAGTTTCAGGACAGACACCTATGGCTACACCTTC.

The CDR3 here is CASRPGTIYEQYF. CDR3 nucleotides: TGTGCCAGCAGACCCGGGACAATCTACGAGCAGTACTTC. V is TRBV12-3 or TRBV12-4 and J is TRBJ2-7; a possible D gene is TRBD1 (6 bases). The CDR3 totals 13 residues. Trimming stripped 6 bases from V and 3 bases from J, with 12 bases between.

V gene TRBV2 combines with J gene TRBJ1-1; D gene ambiguous. CDR3 size: 13 residues. CDR1 and CDR2 from the germline V gene are SNHLY and FYNNEI. V lost 7 bases to trimming and J lost 1 base, with 10 bases between them. The CDR3 region is CASTLTQNTEAFF. DNA of the CDR3: TGTGCCAGCACCTTAACACAGAACACTGAAGCTTTCTTT.

The V and J genes are TRBV19 and TRBJ1-5; tentatively, D is TRBD1 (5 bases). The CDR3 is 17 residues long. Germline V gene lookup returns CDR1 LNHDA and CDR2 SQIVND (reference sequence). Trimming took off 6 bases at V and 4 bases at J, with 22 bases between the two ends. CDR3 sequence reads: CASSSKGGQGLNQPQHF. CDR3 coding DNA: TGTGCCAGTAGCTCGAAGGGAGGCCAGGGTCTAAATCAGCCCCAGCATTTT.

The rearrangement links TRBV6-5 to TRBJ1-2; the match to TRBD1 covers 8 bases. Germline CDR1 is MNHEY and CDR2 is SVGAGI. CDR3 length: 14 amino acids. The CDR3 region has the DNA TGTGGGGGACGGACAGGGAACGTGGTGGGTGGCTACACCTTC. Protein: CGGRTGNVVGGYTF.

Worth noting for this clone: Other DNA sequences in this sample translate to the same CDR3. The chain links TRBV9 to TRBJ2-2; TRBD2 matches 7 bases. There are 15 residues in the CDR3. The V gene end was trimmed by 2 bases and the J gene end by 1 base; junction bases not matched to a gene: 2. CDR1 and CDR2 from the germline V gene are SGDLS and YYNGEE. CDR3 coding DNA: TGTGCCAGCAGCGTGGGAGGGCGGAACACCGGGGAGCTGTTTTTT. It yields the protein CASSVGGRNTGELFF.

This chain uses TRBV5-5 with TRBJ2-3; D uncertain. Germline V lookup: CDR1 SGHKS, CDR2 YYEKEE (reference sequence). V dropped 0 bases and J dropped 2 bases, with 4 bases sitting between them. The CDR3 length is 13 residues. The CDR3 region is CASSLDNTDTQYF. In nucleotides, the CDR3 is TGTGCCAGCAGCTTGGACAACACAGATACGCAGTATTTT.

V is TRBV7-8 and J is TRBJ2-5; 8 bases agree with TRBD2. Germline CDR1 SGHVS, CDR2 FQNEAQ. Trimming removed 4 bases from V and 2 bases from J; junction bases left unmatched: 6. The CDR3 has 15 amino acids. Here the CDR3 DNA reads TGTGCCAGCAGCTCCCCCGGGGGGGGTCAAGAGACCCAGTACTTC. The encoded protein is CASSSPGGGQETQYF.

The gene calls are TRBV5-1 and TRBJ2-3; either TRBD1 or TRBD2 may fit D (6 bases each). V was pared by 1 base and J by 3 bases, with 12 bases between. The germline gives CDR1 SGHRS, CDR2 YFSETQ. The CDR3 consists of 15 residues. The CDR3 bases are TGCGCCAGCAGCTTGAGGGGGGTTGTGACAGATACGCAGTATTTT. This codes for CASSLRGVVTDTQYF.